This TCR beta chain stems from a study of T cell repertoires in cytomegalovirus infection. The overall study: Signatures in public TCR beta sequences pointed to both CMV infection and matching HLA type.

General study results and limits: Public TCR beta family frequency separated CMV-and-HLA carriers, including in an independent cohort. The response measured ex vivo was dominated by TCR beta clonotypes (HLA-C-restricted and CMV-specific).

TCRdb fed the reads into MiXCR, producing one record per CDR3 protein. The table has 150,000 to 200,000 distinct CDR3 sequences, approximately 20% seen once. This clonotype turned up a few times. Its antigen is not identified. The specimen was PBMCs. The sequence derives from a human donor in good health (CMV status not recorded). Some clones in this sample may be carry-over from other donors' samples.

The CDR3 is CSASRRNTEAFF. The CDR3 coding sequence is TGCAGTGCTAGCAGGCGGAACACTGAAGCTTTCTTT. The rearrangement joins TRBV20-1 to TRBJ1-1, with D uncertain. V shed 3 bases and J shed 1 base, with 6 bases lying between them. The germline V gene encodes CDR1 DFQATT and CDR2 SNEGSKA (reference sequence). This CDR3 contains 12 residues.